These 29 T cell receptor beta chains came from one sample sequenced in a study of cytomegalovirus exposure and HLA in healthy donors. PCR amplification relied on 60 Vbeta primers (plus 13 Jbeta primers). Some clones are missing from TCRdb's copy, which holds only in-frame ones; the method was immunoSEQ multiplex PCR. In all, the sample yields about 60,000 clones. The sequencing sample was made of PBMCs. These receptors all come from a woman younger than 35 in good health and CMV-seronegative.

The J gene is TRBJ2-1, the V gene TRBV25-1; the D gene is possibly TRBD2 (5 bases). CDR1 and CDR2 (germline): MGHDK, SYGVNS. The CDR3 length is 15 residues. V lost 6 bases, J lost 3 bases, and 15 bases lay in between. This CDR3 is CASSLPGSNYNEQFF. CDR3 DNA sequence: TGTGCCAGCAGCCTACCGGGGTCCAACTACAATGAGCAGTTCTTC.

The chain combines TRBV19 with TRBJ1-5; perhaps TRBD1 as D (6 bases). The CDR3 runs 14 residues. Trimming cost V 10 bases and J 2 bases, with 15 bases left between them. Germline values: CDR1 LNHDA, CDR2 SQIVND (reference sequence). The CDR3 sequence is CATKQGRGNQPQHF. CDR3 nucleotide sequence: TGTGCCACCAAACAGGGTCGCGGCAATCAGCCCCAGCATTTT. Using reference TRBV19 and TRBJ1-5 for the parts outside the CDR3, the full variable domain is DGGITQSPKYLFRKEGQNVTLSCEQNLNHDAMYWYRQDPGQGLRLIYYSQIVNDFQKGDIAEGYSVSREKKESFPLTVTSAQKNPTAFYLCATKQGRGNQPQHFGDGTRLSIL.

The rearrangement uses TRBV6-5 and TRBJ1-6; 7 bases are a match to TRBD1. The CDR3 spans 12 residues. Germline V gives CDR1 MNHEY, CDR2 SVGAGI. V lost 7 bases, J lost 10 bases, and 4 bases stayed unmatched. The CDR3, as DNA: TGTGCCAGCACCGAGGGGGCCTCACCCCTCCACTTT. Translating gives CASTEGASPLHF.

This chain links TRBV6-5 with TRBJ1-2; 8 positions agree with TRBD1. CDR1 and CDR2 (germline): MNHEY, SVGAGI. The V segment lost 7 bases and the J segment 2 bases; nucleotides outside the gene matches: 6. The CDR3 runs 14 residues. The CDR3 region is CASNGQGVNYGYTF. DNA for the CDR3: TGTGCCAGCAACGGACAGGGTGTCAACTATGGCTACACCTTC.

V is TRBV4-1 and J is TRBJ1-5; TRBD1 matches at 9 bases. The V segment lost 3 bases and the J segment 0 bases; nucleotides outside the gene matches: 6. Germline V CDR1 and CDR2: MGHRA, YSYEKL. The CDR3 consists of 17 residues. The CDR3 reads CASSQLQGAYSNQPQHF. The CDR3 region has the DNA TGCGCCAGCAGCCAGTTACAGGGGGCTTATAGCAATCAGCCCCAGCATTTT.

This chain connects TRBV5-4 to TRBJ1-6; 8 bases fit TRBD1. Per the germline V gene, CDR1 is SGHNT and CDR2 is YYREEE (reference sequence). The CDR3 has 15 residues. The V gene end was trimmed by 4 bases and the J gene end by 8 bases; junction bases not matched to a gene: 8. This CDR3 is CASSGPGTGDSPLHF. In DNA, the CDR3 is TGTGCCAGCAGCGGACCCGGGACAGGAGATTCACCCCTCCACTTT.

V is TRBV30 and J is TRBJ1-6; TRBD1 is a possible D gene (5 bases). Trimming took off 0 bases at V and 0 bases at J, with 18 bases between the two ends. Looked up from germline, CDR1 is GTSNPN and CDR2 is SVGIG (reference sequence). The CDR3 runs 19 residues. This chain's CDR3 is CAWSVGRGTRSSYNSPLHF. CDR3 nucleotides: TGTGCCTGGAGTGTAGGGCGAGGGACTAGGAGCTCCTATAATTCACCCCTCCACTTT.

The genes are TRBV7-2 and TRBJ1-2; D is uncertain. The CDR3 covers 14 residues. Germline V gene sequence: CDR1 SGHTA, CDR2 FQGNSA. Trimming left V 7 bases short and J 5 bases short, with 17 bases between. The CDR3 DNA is TGTGCCAGCACCTCACAAGGGAGATCATATGGCTACACCTTC. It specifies CASTSQGRSYGYTF.

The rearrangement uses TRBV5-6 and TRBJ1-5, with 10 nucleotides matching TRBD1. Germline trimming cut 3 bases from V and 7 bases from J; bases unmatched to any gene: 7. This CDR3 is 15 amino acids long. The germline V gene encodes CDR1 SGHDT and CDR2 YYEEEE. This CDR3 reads CASSWMTGGGQPQHF. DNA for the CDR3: TGTGCCAGCAGCTGGATGACAGGGGGCGGACAGCCCCAGCATTTT.

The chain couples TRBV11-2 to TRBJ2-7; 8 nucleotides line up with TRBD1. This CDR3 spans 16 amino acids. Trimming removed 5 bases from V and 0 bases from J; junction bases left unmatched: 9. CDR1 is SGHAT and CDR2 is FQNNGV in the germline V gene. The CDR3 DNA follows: TGTGCCAGCAGCATCGCCGGGACAGGTGCCTCCTACGAGCAGTACTTC. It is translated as CASSIAGTGASYEQYF.

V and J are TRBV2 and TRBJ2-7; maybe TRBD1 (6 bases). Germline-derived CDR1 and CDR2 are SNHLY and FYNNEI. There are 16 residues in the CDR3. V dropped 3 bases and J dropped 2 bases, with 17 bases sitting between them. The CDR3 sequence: CASSDLGMGAAYEQYF. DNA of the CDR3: TGTGCCAGCAGTGACCTGGGGATGGGGGCGGCCTACGAGCAGTACTTC.

The CDR3 here is CASSQDVSNQPQHF. The DNA of the CDR3 is TGCGCCAGCAGCCAAGACGTTAGCAATCAGCCCCAGCATTTT. This chain connects TRBV4-1 to TRBJ1-5; D is undetermined. The CDR3 is 14 residues long. Germline CDR1 MGHRA, CDR2 YSYEKL. With 0 bases removed from V and 0 bases from J, the gap between germline ends came to 3 bases.

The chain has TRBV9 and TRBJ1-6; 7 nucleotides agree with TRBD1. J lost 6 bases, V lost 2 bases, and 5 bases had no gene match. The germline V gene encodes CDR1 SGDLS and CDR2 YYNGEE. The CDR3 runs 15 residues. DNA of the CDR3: TGTGCCAGCAGCGTGGAGGGGGCGTCTAATTCACCCCTCCACTTT. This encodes CASSVEGASNSPLHF.

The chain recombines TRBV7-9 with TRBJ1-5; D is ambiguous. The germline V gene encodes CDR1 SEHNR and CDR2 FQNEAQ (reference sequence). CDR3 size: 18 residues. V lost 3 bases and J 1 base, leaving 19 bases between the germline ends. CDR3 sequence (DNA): TGTGCCAGCAGCTTCTACCCTCGAGAGACGGAGAGCAATCAGCCCCAGCATTTT. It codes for CASSFYPRETESNQPQHF.

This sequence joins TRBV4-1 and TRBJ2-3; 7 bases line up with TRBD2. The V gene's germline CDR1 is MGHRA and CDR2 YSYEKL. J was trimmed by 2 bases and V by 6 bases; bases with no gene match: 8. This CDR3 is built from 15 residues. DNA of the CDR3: TGCGCCAGCAGACCCAGCGGGACCGACACAGATACGCAGTATTTT. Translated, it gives CASRPSGTDTDTQYF.

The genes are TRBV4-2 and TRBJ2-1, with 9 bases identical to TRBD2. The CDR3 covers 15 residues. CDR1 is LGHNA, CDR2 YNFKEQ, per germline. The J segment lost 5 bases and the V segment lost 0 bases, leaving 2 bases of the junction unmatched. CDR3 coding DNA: TGTGCCAGCAGCCAAGAGCGGGGGGGCGACAATGAGCAGTTCTTC. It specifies CASSQERGGDNEQFF.

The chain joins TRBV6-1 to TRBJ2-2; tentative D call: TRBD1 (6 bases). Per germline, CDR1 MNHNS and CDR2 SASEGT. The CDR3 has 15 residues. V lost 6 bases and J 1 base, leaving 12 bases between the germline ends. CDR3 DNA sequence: TGTGCCAGCAGAACCGGGACACAGAACACCGGGGAGCTGTTTTTT. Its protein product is CASRTGTQNTGELFF.

The CDR3 DNA reads TGTGCCAGCTCACCAGAGGGGGCGGGCAATCAGCCCCAGCATTTT. Translating it yields CASSPEGAGNQPQHF. V is TRBV18 and J is TRBJ1-5, with 7 bases aligning to TRBD1. The CDR3 runs to 15 residues. Looked up from germline, CDR1 is KGHSH and CDR2 is LQKENI. Germline trimming cut 2 bases from V and 2 bases from J; bases unmatched to any gene: 3.

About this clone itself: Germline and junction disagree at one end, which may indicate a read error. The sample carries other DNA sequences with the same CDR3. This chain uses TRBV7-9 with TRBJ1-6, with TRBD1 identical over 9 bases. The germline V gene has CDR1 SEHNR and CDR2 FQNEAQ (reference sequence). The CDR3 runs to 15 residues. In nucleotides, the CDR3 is TGTGCCAGCAGCGGATTCCGGGACAGGGAGTCACCCCTACACTTT. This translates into CASSGFRDRESPLHF.

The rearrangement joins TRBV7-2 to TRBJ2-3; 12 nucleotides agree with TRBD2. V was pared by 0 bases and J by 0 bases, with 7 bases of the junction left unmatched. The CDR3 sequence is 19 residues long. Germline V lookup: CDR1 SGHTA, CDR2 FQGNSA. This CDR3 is CASSLARTSGALSTDTQYF. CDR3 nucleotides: TGTGCCAGCAGCTTAGCGAGGACTAGCGGGGCACTTAGCACAGATACGCAGTATTTT.

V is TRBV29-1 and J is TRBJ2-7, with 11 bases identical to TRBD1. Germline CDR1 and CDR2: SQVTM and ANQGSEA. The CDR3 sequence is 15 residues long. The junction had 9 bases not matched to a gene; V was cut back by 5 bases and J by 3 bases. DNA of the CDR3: TGCAGCGTTCGGACAGGGGGCGGACGGTTCTACGAGCAGTACTTC. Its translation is CSVRTGGGRFYEQYF.

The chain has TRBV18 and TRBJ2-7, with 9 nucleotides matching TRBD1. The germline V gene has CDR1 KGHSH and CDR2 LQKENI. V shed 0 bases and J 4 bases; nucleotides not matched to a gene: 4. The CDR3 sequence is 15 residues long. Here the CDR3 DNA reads TGTGCCAGCTCACCACCGGGACAGGGTCGATACGAGCAGTACTTC. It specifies CASSPPGQGRYEQYF. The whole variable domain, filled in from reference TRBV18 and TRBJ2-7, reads NAGVMQNPRHLVRRRGQEARLRCSPMKGHSHVYWYRQLPEEGLKFMVYLQKENIIDESGMPKERFSAEFPKEGPSILRIQQVVRGDSAAYFCASSPPGQGRYEQYFGPGTRLTVT.

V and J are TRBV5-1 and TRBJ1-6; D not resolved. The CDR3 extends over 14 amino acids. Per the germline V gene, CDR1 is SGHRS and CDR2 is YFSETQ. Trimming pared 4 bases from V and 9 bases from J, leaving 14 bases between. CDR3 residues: CASSPTGVGSPLHF. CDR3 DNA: TGCGCCAGCAGCCCCACGGGAGTAGGTTCACCCCTCCACTTT. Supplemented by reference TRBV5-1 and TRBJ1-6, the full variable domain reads KAGVTQTPRYLIKTRGQQVTLSCSPISGHRSVSWYQQTPGQGLQFLFEYFSETQRNKGNFPGRFSGRQFSNSRSEMNVSTLELGDSALYLCASSPTGVGSPLHFGNGTRLTVT.

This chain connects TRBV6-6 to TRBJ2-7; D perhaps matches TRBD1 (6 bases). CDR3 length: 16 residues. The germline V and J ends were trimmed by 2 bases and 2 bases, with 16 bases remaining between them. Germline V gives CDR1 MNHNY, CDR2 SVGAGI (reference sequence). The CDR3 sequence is CASSYDTGTTAYEQYF. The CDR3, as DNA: TGTGCCAGCAGTTACGATACAGGGACAACCGCCTACGAGCAGTACTTC.

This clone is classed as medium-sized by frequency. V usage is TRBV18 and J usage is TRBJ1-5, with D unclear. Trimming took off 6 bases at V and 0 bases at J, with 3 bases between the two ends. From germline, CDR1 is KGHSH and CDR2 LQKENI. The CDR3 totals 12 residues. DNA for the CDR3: TGTGCCAGCTCGTATAGCAATCAGCCCCAGCATTTT. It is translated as CASSYSNQPQHF.

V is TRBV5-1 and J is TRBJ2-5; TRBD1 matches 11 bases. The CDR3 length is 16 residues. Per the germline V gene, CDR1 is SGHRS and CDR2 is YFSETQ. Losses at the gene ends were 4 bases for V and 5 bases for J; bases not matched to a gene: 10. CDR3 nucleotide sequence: TGCGCCAGCAGCCCCCTCGGACAGGGGGCTTGGGAGACCCAGTACTTC. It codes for CASSPLGQGAWETQYF. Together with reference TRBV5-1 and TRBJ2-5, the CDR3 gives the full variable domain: KAGVTQTPRYLIKTRGQQVTLSCSPISGHRSVSWYQQTPGQGLQFLFEYFSETQRNKGNFPGRFSGRQFSNSRSEMNVSTLELGDSALYLCASSPLGQGAWETQYFGPGTRLLVL.

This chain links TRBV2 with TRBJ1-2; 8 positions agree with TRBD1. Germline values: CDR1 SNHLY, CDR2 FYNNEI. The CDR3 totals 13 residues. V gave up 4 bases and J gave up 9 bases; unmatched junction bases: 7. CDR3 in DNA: TGTGCCAGCAGTGGAGGACAGGGAAGGCGCTACACCTTC. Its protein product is CASSGGQGRRYTF.

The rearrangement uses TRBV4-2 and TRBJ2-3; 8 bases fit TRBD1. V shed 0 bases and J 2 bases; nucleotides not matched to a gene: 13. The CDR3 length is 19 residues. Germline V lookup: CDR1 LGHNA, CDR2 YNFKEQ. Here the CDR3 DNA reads TGTGCCAGCAGCCAAGAGAGGGGGACCGGGACAGGACCCACAGATACGCAGTATTTT. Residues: CASSQERGTGTGPTDTQYF.

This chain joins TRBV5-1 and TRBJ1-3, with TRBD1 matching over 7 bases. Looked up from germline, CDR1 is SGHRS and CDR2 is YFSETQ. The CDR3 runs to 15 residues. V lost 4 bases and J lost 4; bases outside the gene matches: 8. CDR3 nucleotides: TGCGCCAGCAGCACCTCGACAGGGACCGGAAACACCATATATTTT. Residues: CASSTSTGTGNTIYF.